Below, 24 T cell receptor beta chains from the same sample are listed, as sequenced in a study of Graves' ophthalmopathy and Graves' hyperthyroidism. From RNA, the CDR3 regions of TCR beta chains were amplified and sequenced. The first round was an RT-PCR with HTBI primers, and the second round was a multiplex PCR. TCRdb called the multiplex PCR reads again in MiXCR, with one record for every CDR3 protein. The data hold roughly 420,000 distinct CDR3 sequences, with roughly 21% observed a single time. The sequenced sample consisted of peripheral blood. These TCRs come from a woman between 18 and 29 years old with stable Graves' hyperthyroidism.

This clonotype was counted at least ten times. V is TRBV20-1 and J is TRBJ1-6, with no clear D. The CDR3 loop spans 15 amino acids. Deletions cut 1 base from V and 8 bases from J, with 15 bases between. Germline CDR1 DFQATT, CDR2 SNEGSKA (reference sequence). The CDR3 spells CSARGHLRADSPLHF. In DNA form, the CDR3 reads TGCAGTGCTAGAGGACACCTAAGGGCAGATTCACCCCTCCACTTT.

This clonotype was seen a few times. One end of the junction is discordant with germline, which a read error may explain. The rearrangement uses TRBV12-3 or TRBV12-4 and TRBJ1-1, with D hard to call. This CDR3 region has 11 residues. CDR3 region: CASTMNTEAFF. Written as DNA, the CDR3 is TGTGCTAGCACCATGAACACTGAAGCTTTCTTT.

Ten or more counts support this clonotype. CDR3 sequence (DNA): TGCAGTGCTAGAGATGGTGGGGAAAGGGCCTACGAGCAGTACTTC. It translates to CSARDGGERAYEQYF. The V call is TRBV20-1, the J call TRBJ2-7; D uncertain. CDR1 is DFQATT and CDR2 is SNEGSKA in the germline V gene (reference sequence). With 0 bases removed from V and 2 bases from J, the gap between germline ends came to 14 bases. The CDR3 covers 15 residues.

The chain links TRBV30 to TRBJ1-2; D unclear. The germline V gene encodes CDR1 GTSNPN and CDR2 SVGIG (reference sequence). The V and J ends lost 0 bases and 13 bases respectively, with 12 bases between them. The length of the CDR3 is 11 residues. The CDR3 loop is CAWSVQRESTF. Here the CDR3 DNA reads TGTGCCTGGAGTGTACAGAGGGAGAGCACCTTC. The full variable domain, in which reference TRBV30 and TRBJ1-2 provide the parts outside the CDR3, is SQTIHQWPATLVQPVGSPLSLECTVEGTSNPNLYWYRQAAGRGLQLLFYSVGIGQISSEVPQNLSASRPQDRQFILSSKKLLLSDSGFYLCAWSVQRESTFGSGTRLTVV.

This clonotype was counted at least ten times. The rearrangement links TRBV7-8 to TRBJ2-7, with 9 bases fitting TRBD2. CDR1 is SGHVS, CDR2 FQNEAQ, per germline. This CDR3 contains 16 residues. The trim removed 2 bases at V and 0 bases at J, leaving 5 bases unmatched. The DNA for the CDR3 is TGTGCCAGCAGCTTAACCACTAGCGGGCTCTCCTACGAGCAGTACTTC. Its protein product is CASSLTTSGLSYEQYF.

This clonotype was observed at least ten times. The chain joins TRBV2 to TRBJ1-2; tentative D call: TRBD1 (5 bases). The CDR3 has 13 residues. V was cut by 8 bases and J by 4 bases, with 14 bases left in between. Germline V CDR1 and CDR2: SNHLY, FYNNEI. The CDR3 region has the DNA TGTGCCAGCGGGGCCGAAAAGGGCTATGGCTACACCTTC. Its translation: CASGAEKGYGYTF.

This clonotype was seen a handful of times. The chain uses TRBV6-1 and TRBJ1-2; a weak D match, TRBD1 (6 bases). Trimming cost V 7 bases and J 0 bases, with 12 bases left between them. CDR3 length: 14 amino acids. Looked up from germline, CDR1 is MNHNS and CDR2 is SASEGT. CDR3 sequence: CASKPGVANYGYTF. The CDR3 coding sequence is TGTGCCAGCAAACCAGGGGTAGCTAACTATGGCTACACCTTC.

This clonotype came up many times. This chain connects TRBV9 to TRBJ1-1; the match to TRBD1 covers 10 bases. The length of the CDR3 is 14 residues. V lost 5 bases to trimming and J lost 4 bases; unmatched junction nucleotides: 5. Germline-derived CDR1 and CDR2 are SGDLS and YYNGEE. CDR3 region: CASRSDRGGTEAFF. The CDR3 DNA sequence: TGTGCCAGCAGATCGGACAGGGGGGGCACTGAAGCTTTCTTT.

This clonotype was observed at least ten times. The chain has TRBV28 and TRBJ1-2; weak D call: TRBD1 (6 bases). V lost 8 bases to trimming and J lost 2 bases, with 21 bases between them. CDR1 MDHEN and CDR2 SYDVKM come from the germline V gene. This CDR3 is 16 amino acids long. The CDR3 sequence is CASHPLGTLVNYGYTF. For the CDR3, the DNA is TGTGCCAGCCACCCACTAGGGACACTCGTAAACTATGGCTACACCTTC.

This clonotype was seen at least ten times. This chain uses TRBV28 with TRBJ2-7; 7 nucleotides line up with TRBD2. Germline V CDR1 and CDR2: MDHEN, SYDVKM. This CDR3 region has 15 residues. The junction had 11 bases not matched to a gene; V was cut back by 7 bases and J by 2 bases. This chain's CDR3 is CASISSAGRPYEQYF. CDR3 DNA sequence: TGTGCCAGCATATCCTCAGCGGGAAGACCCTACGAGCAGTACTTC.

This clonotype occurred a few times. The chain links TRBV9 to TRBJ2-5; 9 nucleotides line up with TRBD1. The J segment lost 1 base and the V segment lost 3 bases, leaving 13 bases of the junction unmatched. Germline CDR1 and CDR2: SGDLS and YYNGEE. This CDR3 contains 18 residues. Here the CDR3 DNA reads TGTGCCAGCAGCGACCCAAGGACAGGGGTGAGAACCCAAGAGACCCAGTACTTC. It encodes CASSDPRTGVRTQETQYF.

The rearrangement uses TRBV11-2 and TRBJ2-7; 10 bases fit TRBD1. This CDR3 spans 15 amino acids. With V trimmed by 3 bases and J by 5 bases, 7 bases remained unmatched. CDR1 is SGHAT and CDR2 is FQNNGV in the germline V gene. In nucleotides, the CDR3 is TGTGCCAGCAGCTTGACTGACAGGGGGCGACACGAGCAGTACTTC. This gives the protein CASSLTDRGRHEQYF.

In regard to this clonotype: An end of the junction does not agree with germline; a read error may underlie this. The rearrangement uses TRBV11-2 and TRBJ2-5, with D possibly TRBD1 on 6 matching bases. This CDR3 comprises 12 residues. CDR1 and CDR2 from the germline V gene are SGHAT and FQNNGV. For the CDR3, the DNA is TGTGTCAGCAGCTTAAGGGGGGAGACCCAGTACTTC. This gives the protein CVSSLRGETQYF.

J is TRBJ1-2 and V is TRBV6-1; D is possibly TRBD1 (6 bases). This CDR3 comprises 14 residues. Germline V gene sequence: CDR1 MNHNS, CDR2 SASEGT. The germline V and J ends were trimmed by 6 bases and 4 bases, with 15 bases remaining between them. In DNA form, the CDR3 reads TGTGCCAGCAGCCCAGCAGGGGTCATCTATGGCTACACCTTC. Its translation is CASSPAGVIYGYTF.

This clonotype came up many times. This rearrangement joins TRBV27 to TRBJ2-7; 7 bases line up with TRBD1. The CDR3 covers 15 residues. Germline trimming cut 5 bases from V and 3 bases from J; bases unmatched to any gene: 10. Germline assignment: CDR1 MNHEY and CDR2 SMNVEV (reference sequence). Here the CDR3 DNA reads TGTGCCAGCAGTCCACGGACAGGAATAAACTACGAGCAGTACTTC. This codes for CASSPRTGINYEQYF.

The chain uses TRBV19 and TRBJ1-1; possible D gene TRBD1, 5 bases. The CDR3 runs 17 residues. CDR1 and CDR2 (germline): LNHDA, SQIVND (reference sequence). With 7 bases removed from V and 0 bases from J, the gap between germline ends came to 21 bases. CDR3 sequence: CASTFFHAGTLNTEAFF. In nucleotides, the CDR3 is TGTGCCAGTACCTTCTTCCACGCCGGGACTTTGAACACTGAAGCTTTCTTT.

The chain links TRBV7-2 to TRBJ1-1; D is unresolved. Germline CDR1 is SGHTA and CDR2 is FQGNSA. The CDR3 covers 14 residues. Trimming pared 1 base from V and 1 base from J, leaving 7 bases between. The CDR3 nucleotides are TGTGCCAGCAGCTTAGAGGGATCGAACACTGAAGCTTTCTTT. This encodes CASSLEGSNTEAFF.

This clonotype was seen a few times. Here the CDR3 reads CASSPQRDDTEAFF. In DNA, the CDR3 is TGTGCCAGCTCACCACAGAGGGACGACACTGAAGCTTTCTTT. This chain connects TRBV18 to TRBJ1-1, with D maybe TRBD1 (5 bases). The V and J ends lost 1 base and 3 bases respectively, with 9 bases between them. This CDR3 comprises 14 residues. From germline, CDR1 is KGHSH and CDR2 LQKENI.

The chain uses TRBV19 and TRBJ2-5, with 7 bases matching TRBD1. V was pared by 10 bases and J by 2 bases, with 7 bases of the junction left unmatched. Germline assignment: CDR1 LNHDA and CDR2 SQIVND (reference sequence). The CDR3 covers 13 residues. CDR3 DNA: TGTGCCACCCGGAACAGGGGACAAGAGACCCAGTACTTC. Translating gives CATRNRGQETQYF. The whole variable domain, remainder taken from reference TRBV19 and TRBJ2-5, is DGGITQSPKYLFRKEGQNVTLSCEQNLNHDAMYWYRQDPGQGLRLIYYSQIVNDFQKGDIAEGYSVSREKKESFPLTVTSAQKNPTAFYLCATRNRGQETQYFGPGTRLLVL.

The sample holds many counts of this clonotype. V usage is TRBV20-1 and J usage is TRBJ1-1; D not certain. Trimming pared 0 bases from V and 5 bases from J, leaving 10 bases between. Germline V gene sequence: CDR1 DFQATT, CDR2 SNEGSKA (reference sequence). This CDR3 has 13 amino acids. In DNA, the CDR3 is TGCAGTGCTAGAGATCTAGGAGGGACTGAAGCTTTCTTT. Translated, it gives CSARDLGGTEAFF.

This clonotype was seen ten or more times. The rearrangement links TRBV19 to TRBJ1-1; D remains unclear. There are 16 residues in the CDR3. V was clipped by 9 bases and J by 5 bases, with 25 bases between them. Germline lookup yields CDR1 LNHDA and CDR2 SQIVND (reference sequence). CDR3 region: CARISDRWGPITEAFF. The CDR3 DNA is TGTGCCAGAATTTCGGACCGTTGGGGTCCCATTACTGAAGCTTTCTTT.

This clonotype was counted ten times or more. This rearrangement joins TRBV6-1 to TRBJ2-5, with TRBD2 matching 7 bases. Trimming took 1 base from V and 4 from J; bases not matched to a gene: 9. The V gene's germline CDR1 is MNHNS and CDR2 SASEGT. This CDR3 region has 16 residues. The CDR3 protein is CASSEGGGRARETQYF. DNA for the CDR3: TGTGCCAGCAGTGAAGGAGGTGGGAGGGCGCGAGAGACCCAGTACTTC.

V usage is TRBV5-1 and J usage is TRBJ1-1, with 8 bases that match TRBD1. Losses at the gene ends were 4 bases for V and 4 bases for J; bases not matched to a gene: 9. The CDR3 sequence is 15 residues long. The germline V gene encodes CDR1 SGHRS and CDR2 YFSETQ. The CDR3 nucleotides are TGCGCCAGCAGCGGGGAGACAGGGGAGTTCACTGAAGCTTTCTTT. Protein sequence: CASSGETGEFTEAFF.

The chain employs TRBV4-1 and TRBJ2-5; the D gene is possibly TRBD2 (6 bases). Trimming removed 8 bases from V and 5 bases from J, with 15 bases in between. Per the germline V gene, CDR1 is MGHRA and CDR2 is YSYEKL. The CDR3 extends over 13 amino acids. The CDR3 DNA reads as TGCGCCAGCGGATGGCTTCGGGGGGAGACCCAGTACTTC. This codes for CASGWLRGETQYF.